Below are 30 T cell receptor beta chains sequenced from a single sample in a study of blood T cell repertoires in COVID-19. This table comes from immunoSEQ multiplex PCR, and its TCRdb copy is limited to in-frame clones, with some not included. The profile shows some 150,000 clones, around 80% of them singletons. The sample was PBMCs or T cells enriched from blood (not recorded which). Receptors originate from a woman aged 18-35 years who had been exposed to COVID-19.

The CDR3 bases are TGTGCCAGCAGGGGTAGCGATCGAAATTACGAGCAGTACTTC. Translating it yields CASRGSDRNYEQYF. The chain couples TRBV28 to TRBJ2-7; the D gene is possibly TRBD2 (5 bases). CDR1 is MDHEN and CDR2 is SYDVKM in the germline V gene. Trimming took 6 bases from V and 4 from J, leaving 16 bases between them. The CDR3 consists of 14 residues.

The rearrangement joins TRBV4-1 to TRBJ1-5; no firm D call. The CDR3 has 15 amino acids. The germline gives CDR1 MGHRA, CDR2 YSYEKL. Trimming shortened V by 1 base and J by 0 bases, and 7 bases separated the two germline ends. The CDR3 coding sequence is TGCGCCAGCAGCCAAGTTGGAGGTAGCAATCAGCCCCAGCATTTT. It encodes CASSQVGGSNQPQHF.

This clone was observed a single time. V is TRBV9 and J is TRBJ2-3, with D possibly TRBD2 on 6 matching bases. The germline gives CDR1 SGDLS, CDR2 YYNGEE. The CDR3 sequence is 18 residues long. Trimming cost V 3 bases and J 1 base, with 21 bases left between them. The CDR3 DNA is TGTGCCAGCAGCGCCCGCGGCGGGACGACTTTACGCACAGATACGCAGTATTTT. Protein: CASSARGGTTLRTDTQYF. Full variable domain (rest looked up from reference TRBV9 and TRBJ2-3): DSGVTQTPKHLITATGQRVTLRCSPRSGDLSVYWYQQSLDQGLQFLIQYYNGEERAKGNILERFSAQQFPDLHSELNLSSLELGDSALYFCASSARGGTTLRTDTQYFGPGTRLTVL.

This chain links TRBV6-4 with TRBJ2-7; 10 bases are a match to TRBD2. The J segment lost 3 bases and the V segment lost 5 bases, leaving 4 bases of the junction unmatched. CDR3 length equals 14 residues. Germline CDR1 and CDR2: MRHNA and SNTAGT. CDR3 bases: TGTGCCAGCAGTAGGCTAGCGGGAGACTACGAGCAGTACTTC. It yields the protein CASSRLAGDYEQYF.

J is TRBJ2-7 and V is TRBV5-1; TRBD2 agrees at 9 bases. The V and J ends lost 6 bases and 0 bases, in that order; junction bases with no gene match: 13. This CDR3 is 17 amino acids long. The germline CDR1 and CDR2 sequences are SGHRS and YFSETQ. The CDR3 sequence: CASKLSMEREASYEQYF. The CDR3 bases are TGCGCCAGCAAGCTAAGTATGGAGCGGGAGGCCTCCTACGAGCAGTACTTC.

This chain links TRBV18 with TRBJ2-1, with TRBD2 matching 8 bases. Unmatched junction bases numbered 5, after V lost 0 bases and J lost 4 bases. The length of the CDR3 is 16 residues. The germline gives CDR1 KGHSH, CDR2 LQKENI. The CDR3 DNA is TGTGCCAGCTCACCACCGAGTAGCGGGAATTACAATGAGCAGTTCTTC. Its translation: CASSPPSSGNYNEQFF.

V is TRBV6-5 and J is TRBJ1-5; possible D gene TRBD1, 5 bases. From germline, CDR1 is MNHEY and CDR2 SVGAGI. The CDR3 is 13 residues long. V was clipped by 6 bases and J by 6 bases, with 12 bases between them. CDR3 bases: TGTGCCAGCAGGAACCAGGGAAGTCAGCCCCAGCATTTT. Translation: CASRNQGSQPQHF.

As regards this clone: The same CDR3 arises from other DNA sequences in this sample as well. J is TRBJ1-2 and V is TRBV29-1; TRBD1 matches at 8 bases. The CDR3 loop spans 14 amino acids. Germline V CDR1 and CDR2: SQVTM, ANQGSEA. With 1 base clipped from V and 1 base from J, the junction kept 2 bases outside the gene matches. The CDR3 region is CSVEGRGRNYGYTF. The CDR3 DNA follows: TGCAGCGTTGAAGGCAGGGGGCGTAACTATGGCTACACCTTC.

The CDR3 loop reads CASSSFPSGSGNTGELFF. DNA of the CDR3: TGCGCCAGCAGCTCATTTCCTAGCGGGAGTGGGAACACCGGGGAGCTGTTTTTT. This sequence joins TRBV5-1 and TRBJ2-2; 10 bases line up with TRBD2. J was trimmed by 1 base and V by 3 bases; bases with no gene match: 9. CDR3 length: 18 amino acids. Germline-derived CDR1 and CDR2 are SGHRS and YFSETQ. The full variable domain, with the rest looked up from reference TRBV5-1 and TRBJ2-2, is KAGVTQTPRYLIKTRGQQVTLSCSPISGHRSVSWYQQTPGQGLQFLFEYFSETQRNKGNFPGRFSGRQFSNSRSEMNVSTLELGDSALYLCASSSFPSGSGNTGELFFGEGSRLTVL.

Only a few counts were recorded for this clone. The chain links TRBV4-3 to TRBJ1-2; 9 nucleotides line up with TRBD1. CDR3 length equals 16 residues. Trimming at V came to 4 bases and at J to 5 bases, leaving 11 bases not matched to a gene. The germline gives CDR1 LGHNA, CDR2 YSLEER. The CDR3 spells CASSPSTRQGVYGYTF. CDR3 sequence (DNA): TGCGCCAGCAGCCCCTCAACTCGACAGGGGGTTTATGGCTACACCTTC.

The chain joins TRBV3-1 (or the pseudogene TRBV3-2) to TRBJ2-7, with D uncertain. There are 15 residues in the CDR3. Trimming left V 4 bases short and J 4 bases short, with 17 bases between. From germline, CDR1 is LGHDT and CDR2 YNNKEL (reference sequence). The CDR3 loop reads CASSPQPSRGYEQYF. The CDR3 nucleotides are TGTGCCAGCAGCCCACAACCGAGTCGAGGTTACGAGCAGTACTTC.

This chain uses TRBV6-1 with TRBJ2-2; 8 bases are a match to TRBD2. Germline lookup yields CDR1 MNHNS and CDR2 SASEGT. The V and J ends lost 3 bases and 5 bases, in that order; junction bases with no gene match: 8. CDR3 size: 16 residues. CDR3 residues: CASSDWAGGKTGELFF. DNA of the CDR3: TGTGCCAGCAGTGACTGGGCGGGAGGAAAGACCGGGGAGCTGTTTTTT.

The rearrangement joins TRBV4-1 to TRBJ1-6; 7 bases are a match to TRBD1. Germline values: CDR1 MGHRA, CDR2 YSYEKL. The CDR3 has 15 residues. V lost 4 bases, J lost 8 bases, and 8 bases stayed unmatched. The CDR3 DNA follows: TGCGCCAGCAGCCGCGAACAGGGGTCTCATTCACCCCTCCACTTT. Its translation is CASSREQGSHSPLHF.

The table lists this clone with a count of one. The junction does not match germline at one end; this may be a read error. Within the sample, other DNA sequences also encode this same CDR3. The rearrangement joins TRBV19 to TRBJ2-7; TRBD1 aligns across 10 bases. The CDR3 is 14 residues long. The germline gives CDR1 LNHDA, CDR2 SQIVND (reference sequence). CDR3 sequence: CASRWDRGHDEQYF. The CDR3 DNA sequence: TGTGCCAGTCGTTGGGACAGGGGTCACGACGAACAGTACTTC.

The gene calls are TRBV25-1 and TRBJ2-1; D unresolved. This CDR3 comprises 15 residues. The V gene lost 2 bases and the J gene lost 0 bases, with 8 bases spanning the gap. Germline V gene sequence: CDR1 MGHDK, CDR2 SYGVNS. For the CDR3, the DNA is TGTGCCAGCAGTGAAGGTGCGGTCTCCTACAATGAGCAGTTCTTC. Translated, it gives CASSEGAVSYNEQFF.

This chain joins TRBV4-1 and TRBJ2-7, with 8 positions matching TRBD2. The CDR3 sequence is 12 residues long. Germline trimming cut 8 bases from V and 6 bases from J; bases unmatched to any gene: 6. Per the germline V gene, CDR1 is MGHRA and CDR2 is YSYEKL. The CDR3 bases are TGCGCCAGCGGATATCTAGCGGGCGAGCAGTACTTC. This encodes CASGYLAGEQYF.

V is TRBV11-2 and J is TRBJ2-5; 8 nucleotides agree with TRBD1. Per the germline V gene, CDR1 is SGHAT and CDR2 is FQNNGV. V shed 8 bases and J 1 base; nucleotides not matched to a gene: 6. This CDR3 comprises 14 residues. Here the CDR3 reads CASELTGGQETQYF. The CDR3, as DNA: TGTGCCAGCGAACTTACAGGGGGCCAAGAGACCCAGTACTTC.

Concerning this clone itself: A junction end diverges from the germline sequence, so it may reflect a read error. The same CDR3 can be traced to other DNA sequences in this sample. This rearrangement joins TRBV27 to TRBJ2-2; 7 nucleotides align to TRBD2. The CDR3 contains 15 residues. Germline CDR1 is MNHEY and CDR2 is SMNVEV (reference sequence). CDR3 residues: CASRPAGYIAGELFF. CDR3 in DNA: TGTGCCAGCAGGCCAGCGGGGTACATCGCCGGGGAGCTATTTTTT.

This clone showed up just a few times. The J gene is TRBJ1-1, the V gene TRBV12-3 or TRBV12-4; perhaps TRBD1 as D (6 bases). CDR3 length: 12 amino acids. V was pared by 2 bases and J by 5 bases, with 6 bases between. The CDR3 sequence is CASSLQGTEAFF. The DNA of the CDR3 is TGTGCCAGCAGTTTACAGGGGACTGAAGCTTTCTTT.

The DNA of the CDR3 is TGTGCCAGCAGCTTGGAAGGAGCGCAGTACTTC. Its protein is CASSLEGAQYF. The rearrangement joins TRBV5-4 to TRBJ2-7; no clear D gene. The CDR3 loop spans 11 amino acids. V was shortened by 0 bases and J by 9 bases, with 7 bases between the two germline ends. Germline V gene data show CDR1 as SGHNT and CDR2 as YYREEE (reference sequence).

The J gene is TRBJ2-7, the V gene TRBV5-1, with D perhaps matching TRBD1 (5 bases). Trimming shortened V by 0 bases and J by 0 bases, and 7 bases separated the two germline ends. The CDR3 covers 14 residues. Germline values: CDR1 SGHRS, CDR2 YFSETQ. CDR3 in amino acids: CASSLGGRSYEQYF. DNA for the CDR3: TGCGCCAGCAGCTTGGGGGGCCGCTCCTACGAGCAGTACTTC.

The genes are TRBV12-5 and TRBJ2-3; 8 nucleotides agree with TRBD1. CDR1 is LGHNT and CDR2 is FRNRAP in the germline V gene. V lost 5 bases to trimming and J lost 3 bases; unmatched junction nucleotides: 13. The CDR3 covers 17 residues. DNA of the CDR3: TGTGCTAGTGGTCTTGGGACCGGGACAGGAAAAACAGATACGCAGTATTTT. It encodes CASGLGTGTGKTDTQYF. Drawing the rest from reference TRBV12-5 and TRBJ2-3, the complete variable domain is DARVTQTPRHKVTEMGQEVTMRCQPILGHNTVFWYRQTMMQGLELLAYFRNRAPLDDSGMPKDRFSAEMPDATLATLKIQPSEPRDSAVYFCASGLGTGTGKTDTQYFGPGTRLTVL.

The genes are TRBV15 and TRBJ1-4; the D is unclear. V was pared by 0 bases and J by 8 bases, with 13 bases between. The CDR3 has 15 amino acids. Germline V gene sequence: CDR1 LNHNV, CDR2 YYDKDF (reference sequence). CDR3 region: CATSRDRGYGEKLFF. The CDR3 region has the DNA TGTGCCACCAGCAGAGATCGAGGGTATGGAGAAAAACTGTTTTTT.

This chain joins TRBV7-9 and TRBJ1-1, with D possibly being TRBD1 (6 bases). In germline, CDR1 is SEHNR, CDR2 FQNEAQ (reference sequence). The CDR3 covers 15 residues. The germline V and J ends were trimmed by 5 bases and 3 bases, with 16 bases remaining between them. The CDR3 nucleotides are TGTGCCAGCAGCAAACCGACAGGCGCAGACACTGAAGCTTTCTTT. Translated: CASSKPTGADTEAFF.

The rearrangement uses TRBV28 and TRBJ1-2; the D gene is possibly TRBD1 (5 bases). V lost 6 bases and J 3 bases, leaving 11 bases between the germline ends. Looked up from germline, CDR1 is MDHEN and CDR2 is SYDVKM. The CDR3 spans 13 residues. In DNA, the CDR3 is TGTGCCAGCAGCACCCAGGGTGACTATGGCTACACCTTC. It yields the protein CASSTQGDYGYTF.

A single count supports this clone. The rearrangement joins TRBV18 to TRBJ2-1, with D perhaps matching TRBD2 (6 bases). The CDR3 runs 19 residues. CDR1 and CDR2 (germline): KGHSH, LQKENI. V was pared by 2 bases and J by 2 bases, with 22 bases between. CDR3 sequence reads: CASSPIPGTLKQAYNEQFF. CDR3 coding DNA: TGTGCCAGCTCACCAATACCCGGGACTCTCAAGCAAGCCTACAATGAGCAGTTCTTC. The full variable domain, rest sourced from reference TRBV18 and TRBJ2-1, is NAGVMQNPRHLVRRRGQEARLRCSPMKGHSHVYWYRQLPEEGLKFMVYLQKENIIDESGMPKERFSAEFPKEGPSILRIQQVVRGDSAAYFCASSPIPGTLKQAYNEQFFGPGTRLTVL.

The rearrangement links TRBV5-4 to TRBJ2-3; TRBD2 matches 12 bases. The CDR3 totals 15 residues. With V trimmed by 3 bases and J by 7 bases, 6 bases remained unmatched. CDR1 and CDR2 (germline): SGHNT, YYREEE (reference sequence). The CDR3 loop reads CASSSTSGSHNTQYF. For the CDR3, the DNA is TGTGCCAGCAGCTCGACTAGCGGGAGTCACAATACGCAGTATTTT. Complete variable domain (other parts from reference TRBV5-4 and TRBJ2-3): ETGVTQSPTHLIKTRGQQVTLRCSSQSGHNTVSWYQQALGQGPQFIFQYYREEENGRGNFPPRFSGLQFPNYSSELNVNALELDDSALYLCASSSTSGSHNTQYFGPGTRLTVL.

This rearrangement joins TRBV6-1 to TRBJ2-1; 11 nucleotides align to TRBD2. Per the germline V gene, CDR1 is MNHNS and CDR2 is SASEGT. V lost 2 bases and J lost 6; bases outside the gene matches: 6. The length of the CDR3 is 16 residues. This CDR3 reads CASSEQILAGANEQFF. The CDR3 DNA reads TGTGCCAGCAGTGAACAAATACTAGCGGGAGCCAATGAGCAGTTCTTC.

CDR3 in amino acids: CASSLFWGSNQPQHF. The CDR3 DNA follows: TGTGCCAGCAGCTTATTTTGGGGCAGCAATCAGCCCCAGCATTTT. The V and J genes are TRBV7-2 and TRBJ1-5, with D perhaps TRBD1 (5 bases). Germline V gene data show CDR1 as SGHTA and CDR2 as FQGNSA. This CDR3 comprises 15 residues. Trimming took off 2 bases at V and 1 base at J, with 9 bases between the two ends. The full variable domain, in which reference TRBV7-2 and TRBJ1-5 provide the parts outside the CDR3, is GAGVSQSPSNKVTEKGKDVELRCDPISGHTALYWYRQSLGQGLEFLIYFQGNSAPDKSGLPSDRFSAERTGGSVSTLTIQRTQQEDSAVYLCASSLFWGSNQPQHFGDGTRLSIL.

V usage is TRBV7-9 and J usage is TRBJ2-5; TRBD2 matches 11 bases. This CDR3 comprises 15 residues. Germline trimming cut 7 bases from V and 4 bases from J; bases unmatched to any gene: 8. CDR1 is SEHNR, CDR2 FQNEAQ, per germline (reference sequence). The CDR3 is CASNIAGGDGETQYF. The CDR3 coding sequence is TGTGCCAGCAACATAGCGGGAGGGGACGGAGAGACCCAGTACTTC.